The 29 T cell receptor beta chains below all came from one sample that was sequenced in a study of CXCR3-negative and CXCR3-positive naive CD8 T cells. The study made its TRB cDNA libraries by 5' RACE, adding UMI labels. No DNA is given; TCRdb re-called the 5' RACE reads and lists each CDR3 protein once. The record lists over 40,000 distinct CDR3 sequences, of which the ten most abundant hold around 2%. The sample was naive CXCR3- CD8+ T cells from blood. Subset here: CD45RO-CCR7+CD27+CD95- naive CD8+ T cells lacking CXCR3 (TNR3-). The receptors shown here come from a human donor in good health. Some clones in this sample may be carry-over from other donors' samples.

The chain carries TRBV7-9 and TRBJ2-7; checking the TCRdb D call of TRBD1 is not possible without DNA. The CDR3 sequence is 12 residues long. Germline assignment: CDR1 SEHNR and CDR2 FQNEAQ (reference sequence). CDR3 loop: CASSLPGYEQYF.

This rearrangement joins TRBV4-2 to TRBJ1-5. Germline lookup yields CDR1 LGHNA and CDR2 YNFKEQ. The CDR3 has 16 residues. Here the CDR3 reads CASSQDLGTSNQPQHF.

This chain joins TRBV4-3 and TRBJ2-4; TCRdb calls TRBD1, which cannot be checked without DNA. This CDR3 has 15 amino acids. From germline, CDR1 is LGHNA and CDR2 YSLEER. The CDR3 loop reads CASSTTGDAKNIQYF.

V is TRBV12-5 and J is TRBJ1-1. Germline V gene data show CDR1 as LGHNT and CDR2 as FRNRAP. The CDR3 loop spans 12 amino acids. CDR3 residues: CASLDMNTEAFF. Variable domain in full (rest from reference TRBV12-5 and TRBJ1-1): DARVTQTPRHKVTEMGQEVTMRCQPILGHNTVFWYRQTMMQGLELLAYFRNRAPLDDSGMPKDRFSAEMPDATLATLKIQPSEPRDSAVYFCASLDMNTEAFFGQGTRLTVV.

V and J are TRBV12-3 or TRBV12-4 and TRBJ1-2; there is no DNA to check the TCRdb D call of TRBD1. This CDR3 has 15 amino acids. The CDR3 sequence: CASSPPGQGIYGYTF.

The chain links TRBV12-3 or TRBV12-4 to TRBJ2-7; as DNA is missing, the TRBD1 call by TCRdb cannot be tested. There are 12 residues in the CDR3. This chain's CDR3 is CASSYWADEQYF.

This chain uses TRBV7-9 with TRBJ1-1. There are 16 residues in the CDR3. CDR1 is SEHNR, CDR2 FQNEAQ, per germline (reference sequence). Here the CDR3 reads CASSPRPGGLYTEAFF. The variable domain in full, completed from reference TRBV7-9 and TRBJ1-1, reads DTGVSQNPRHKITKRGQNVTFRCDPISEHNRLYWYRQTLGQGPEFLTYFQNEAQLEKSRLLSDRFSAERPKGSFSTLEIQRTEQGDSAMYLCASSPRPGGLYTEAFFGQGTRLTVV.

The CDR3 loop reads CASSPKGLLYEQYF. V is TRBV10-1 and J is TRBJ2-7. Germline values: CDR1 WNHNN, CDR2 SYGVQD (reference sequence). There are 14 residues in the CDR3.

The V and J genes are TRBV6-5 and TRBJ1-2; TCRdb reports TRBD1, a call that lacks DNA to check it against. The CDR3 has 15 amino acids. Germline V gives CDR1 MNHEY, CDR2 SVGAGI. CDR3 region: CASSQPMGGSYGYTF.

This chain links TRBV4-3 with TRBJ2-7. The V gene's germline CDR1 is LGHNA and CDR2 YSLEER. CDR3 length equals 13 residues. CDR3 in amino acids: CASSQGFGEEQYF.

The genes are TRBV27 and TRBJ2-7. CDR3 length: 13 residues. Germline lookup yields CDR1 MNHEY and CDR2 SMNVEV (reference sequence). Here the CDR3 reads CASSGEDLYEQYF.

The chain combines TRBV7-9 with TRBJ2-7. CDR1 is SEHNR and CDR2 is FQNEAQ in the germline V gene (reference sequence). The CDR3 contains 16 residues. This chain's CDR3 is CASSRPGSVSGYEQYF.

The V call is TRBV5-1, the J call TRBJ2-7; as DNA is missing, the TRBD1 call by TCRdb cannot be tested. Germline V gene data show CDR1 as SGHRS and CDR2 as YFSETQ. The length of the CDR3 is 13 residues. The CDR3 sequence: CASSPTGGGEQYF.

The chain has TRBV7-9 and TRBJ2-3; TCRdb's D call, TRBD1, is unchecked because there is no DNA. The CDR3 loop spans 17 amino acids. CDR1 and CDR2 from the germline V gene are SEHNR and FQNEAQ (reference sequence). The CDR3 loop is CASSSGYRDRDRDTQYF.

The chain carries TRBV6-2 or TRBV6-3 and TRBJ2-7; the TCRdb call, TRBD2, lacks DNA for checking. The CDR3 length is 14 residues. Germline V gene lookup returns CDR1 MNHEY and CDR2 SVGEGT. The CDR3 protein is CASSNGLYDYEQYF.

The chain uses TRBV29-1 and TRBJ1-1; TCRdb's D call of TRBD1 is untestable without DNA. Germline assignment: CDR1 SQVTM and CDR2 ANQGSEA. The CDR3 is 12 residues long. CDR3 residues: CSTGQSNTEAFF.

The rearrangement joins TRBV19 to TRBJ2-7; the TCRdb D gene call, TRBD2, has no DNA to confirm it. Germline V gene lookup returns CDR1 LNHDA and CDR2 SQIVND (reference sequence). The CDR3 consists of 14 residues. CDR3 in amino acids: CASRVAGGSYEQYF.

The rearrangement joins TRBV7-9 to TRBJ2-3. The CDR3 runs 14 residues. Germline V CDR1 and CDR2: SEHNR, FQNEAQ (reference sequence). The CDR3 here is CASSLGPNRDTQYF.

The chain joins TRBV29-1 to TRBJ1-3; the TRBD1 assignment by TCRdb is unverifiable without DNA. Germline V gene data show CDR1 as SQVTM and CDR2 as ANQGSEA. CDR3 length: 15 residues. CDR3 amino acids: CSVALDGRPGNTIYF.

V gene TRBV6-1 combines with J gene TRBJ1-1; without DNA, the TCRdb call of TRBD1 cannot be checked. Germline loops: CDR1 MNHNS, CDR2 SASEGT. The CDR3 has 13 amino acids. CDR3 loop: CASGRDMNTEAFF.

V usage is TRBV7-9 and J usage is TRBJ2-7; TCRdb picks TRBD1, but there is no DNA to check that call. Germline lookup yields CDR1 SEHNR and CDR2 FQNEAQ (reference sequence). CDR3 length: 14 amino acids. CDR3 residues: CASSLVGRVYEQYF.

This sequence joins TRBV9 and TRBJ2-5; TCRdb picks TRBD2, but there is no DNA to check that call. The CDR3 runs to 16 residues. Germline loops: CDR1 SGDLS, CDR2 YYNGEE. The CDR3 protein is CASSSQGLAGGETQYF.

The genes are TRBV29-1 and TRBJ2-5; as DNA is missing, the TRBD1 call by TCRdb cannot be tested. Germline V gene data show CDR1 as SQVTM and CDR2 as ANQGSEA. The CDR3 consists of 13 residues. CDR3 sequence reads: CSVSVLEPGTQYF.

V usage is TRBV15 and J usage is TRBJ1-1. The CDR3 is 13 amino acids. CDR1 LNHNV and CDR2 YYDKDF come from the germline V gene (reference sequence). CDR3 protein: CATSRSENTEAFF.

V is TRBV3-1 and J is TRBJ2-1; TCRdb's D gene call, TRBD1, goes unchecked for lack of DNA. CDR3 length: 14 amino acids. The germline V gene encodes CDR1 LGHDT and CDR2 YNNKEL (reference sequence). CDR3 amino acids: CASSPGGPYNEQFF.

The gene calls are TRBV29-1 and TRBJ2-3; TCRdb's D call, TRBD2, is unchecked because there is no DNA. CDR3 length: 17 residues. Germline CDR1 SQVTM, CDR2 ANQGSEA. CDR3: CSVQLMGEGLVTDTQYF.

V gene TRBV19 combines with J gene TRBJ1-1; the TCRdb D gene call, TRBD1, has no DNA to confirm it. This CDR3 comprises 15 residues. Germline-derived CDR1 and CDR2 are LNHDA and SQIVND (reference sequence). The CDR3 reads CASSMTRAGGTEAFF.

The chain couples TRBV5-6 to TRBJ1-1. The CDR3 sequence is 13 residues long. Germline CDR1 and CDR2: SGHDT and YYEEEE. This chain's CDR3 is CASSLVLRPEAFF.

The rearrangement links TRBV6-5 to TRBJ2-1; the TCRdb D gene call, TRBD2, has no DNA to confirm it. The CDR3 spans 15 residues. CDR1 is MNHEY and CDR2 is SVGAGI in the germline V gene. The chain's CDR3 is CASSSSGGAGNEQFF.